One sample yielded the 5 T cell receptor beta chains listed below, sequenced in a study of blood T cell repertoires in COVID-19. Repertoires were generated with immunoSEQ multiplex PCR, while TCRdb's copy carries only in-frame clones and drops some. The data hold approximately 49,000 clones, with around 90% observed a single time. The source material was peripheral blood. These TCRs come from a man in his fifties or sixties with active COVID-19.

V gene TRBV12-3 or TRBV12-4 combines with J gene TRBJ1-5, with TRBD1 matching 7 bases. The CDR3 consists of 12 residues. The J segment lost 12 bases and the V segment lost 6 bases, leaving 8 bases of the junction unmatched. CDR3 loop: CASSLGQADQHF. The CDR3 bases are TGTGCCAGCAGCCTCGGACAGGCCGACCAGCATTTT.

The V and J genes are TRBV5-4 and TRBJ1-2; the D is unclear. The V gene lost 1 base and the J gene lost 8 bases, with 12 bases spanning the gap. Germline V gene lookup returns CDR1 SGHNT and CDR2 YYREEE (reference sequence). This CDR3 spans 13 amino acids. DNA for the CDR3: TGTGCCAGCAGCTTGAACCCAACGCGCGGCTACACCTTC. The encoded protein is CASSLNPTRGYTF.

The chain carries TRBV19 and TRBJ2-2; weak D call: TRBD1 (6 bases). V dropped 6 bases and J dropped 0 bases, with 11 bases sitting between them. Germline CDR1 reads LNHDA; CDR2 reads SQIVND (reference sequence). The CDR3 covers 15 residues. CDR3 protein: CASSPGTTNTGELFF. The DNA for the CDR3 is TGTGCCAGTAGCCCCGGGACAACGAACACCGGGGAGCTGTTTTTT.

The rearrangement uses TRBV12-3 or TRBV12-4 and TRBJ2-3; weak D call: TRBD2 (6 bases). Trimming shortened V by 8 bases and J by 3 bases, and 12 bases separated the two germline ends. This CDR3 has 13 residues. The CDR3 bases are TGTGCCAGCTTGGTAGCGGTAACAGATACGCAGTATTTT. Amino acid sequence: CASLVAVTDTQYF.

This clone was seen only once. The genes are TRBV6-2 or TRBV6-3 and TRBJ2-1; TRBD2 matches 8 bases. The CDR3 loop spans 16 amino acids. V was clipped by 5 bases and J by 9 bases; unmatched bases: 15. Germline CDR1 MNHEY, CDR2 SVGEGT. The CDR3 nucleotides read TGTGCCAGCAGTGACCTAGCGGGTGTGTTTTCGGGTGAGCAGTTCTTC. The encoded protein is CASSDLAGVFSGEQFF.